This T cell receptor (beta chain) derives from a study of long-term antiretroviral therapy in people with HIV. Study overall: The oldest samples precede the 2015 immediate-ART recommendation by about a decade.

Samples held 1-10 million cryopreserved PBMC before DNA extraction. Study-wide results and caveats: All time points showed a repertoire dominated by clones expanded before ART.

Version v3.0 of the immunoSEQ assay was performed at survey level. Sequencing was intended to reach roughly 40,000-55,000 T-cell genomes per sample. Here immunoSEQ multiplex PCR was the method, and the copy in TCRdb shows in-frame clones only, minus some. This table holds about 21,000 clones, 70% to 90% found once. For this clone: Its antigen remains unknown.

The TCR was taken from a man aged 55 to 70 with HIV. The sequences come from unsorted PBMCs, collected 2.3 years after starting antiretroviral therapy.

In nucleotides, the CDR3 is TGTGCCAGCAGCGTAGAACCCTCTGGAGCCACCGGGGAGCTGTTTTTT. It specifies CASSVEPSGATGELFF. This rearrangement joins TRBV9 to TRBJ2-2; no reliable D call. The CDR3 length is 16 residues. Germline V CDR1 and CDR2: SGDLS, YYNGEE. V dropped 0 bases and J dropped 4 bases, with 13 bases sitting between them.